This T cell receptor beta chain was sequenced during a study of T cells in localized non-small cell lung cancer. Study findings and constraints: Adjacent lung tissue had a median 57 of the top 100 clones found in the tumor.

Germline values: CDR1 SGHVS, CDR2 FQNEAQ. Trimming shortened V by 3 bases and J by 2 bases, and 15 bases separated the two germline ends. The CDR3 runs 16 residues. Measured with immunoSEQ multiplex PCR; TCRdb has only the in-frame clones, and not every one. The sample carries roughly 27,000 clones, roughly 90% recorded once. With respect to this clone: What it recognizes is unknown.

The sequences come from peripheral blood mononuclear cells, collected before any cancer treatment. The chain carries TRBV7-8 and TRBJ2-3; D might be TRBD2 (6 bases). The receptor was isolated from a woman aged 40 to 75 with stage III lung adenocarcinoma. The CDR3: CASSFNGLQTTDTQYF. The DNA of the CDR3 is TGTGCCAGCAGCTTTAACGGACTACAAACCACAGATACGCAGTATTTT.